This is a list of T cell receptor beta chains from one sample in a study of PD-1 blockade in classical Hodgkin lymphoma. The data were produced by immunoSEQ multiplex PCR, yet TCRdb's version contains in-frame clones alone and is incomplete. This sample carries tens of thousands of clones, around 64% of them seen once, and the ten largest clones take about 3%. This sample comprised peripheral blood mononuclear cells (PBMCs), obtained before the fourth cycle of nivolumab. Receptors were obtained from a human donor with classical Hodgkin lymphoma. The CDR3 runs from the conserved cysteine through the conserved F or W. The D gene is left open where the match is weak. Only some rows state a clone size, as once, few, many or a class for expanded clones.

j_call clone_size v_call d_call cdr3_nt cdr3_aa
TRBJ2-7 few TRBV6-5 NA TGTGCCAGCAGTTACTCGGACAGCTACGAGCAGTACTTC CASSYSDSYEQYF
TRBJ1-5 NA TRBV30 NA TGTGCCTGGAGTCCCTCCATGACAGGCTTCAATCAGCCCCAGCATTTT CAWSPSMTGFNQPQHF
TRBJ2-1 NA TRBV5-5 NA TGTGCCAGCACGTGGGACGTTTACAATGAGCAGTTCTTC CASTWDVYNEQFF
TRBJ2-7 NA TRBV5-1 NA TGCGCCAGCAGCTTGGGGGTGGTGGGGGCGCAGTACTTC CASSLGVVGAQYF
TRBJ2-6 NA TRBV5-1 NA TGCGCCAGCAGCTCGGCAGGGTCCGGGGCCAACGTCCTGACTTTC CASSSAGSGANVLTF
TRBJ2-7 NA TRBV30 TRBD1 TGTGCCTGGAGTCAGCGGACAGGTGATGAGCAGTACTTC CAWSQRTGDEQYF
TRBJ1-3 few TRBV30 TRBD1 TGTGCCTGGAGCCGACAGGGGGCAGGAGGAAACACCATATATTTT CAWSRQGAGGNTIYF
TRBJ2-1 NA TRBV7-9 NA TGTGCCAGCCAGCTAGTCCACTACAATGAGCAGTTCTTC CASQLVHYNEQFF
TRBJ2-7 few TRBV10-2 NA TGCGCCAGCAGGGAGCAGGGCCCCTCCGAGCAGTACTTC CASREQGPSEQYF
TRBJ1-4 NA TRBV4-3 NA TGCGCCAGCAGCCACGGAAGGGAGGGGGAAAAACTGTTTTTT CASSHGREGEKLFF